This is a list of T cell receptor beta chains from one sample in a study of CD8+CD57+ T cells in acquired aplastic anemia. One entry per CDR3 protein, called by TCRdb with MiXCR from the reads. Altogether hundreds of thousands of distinct CDR3 sequences are present, around 45% being singletons, with the ten largest covering approximately 7.8%. Sequencing input: sorted CD4+, CD8+, or CD8+CD57+ T cells (not recorded which) from PBMCs. The receptors shown here come from a human donor with aplastic anemia. Both conserved end residues are part of each CDR3. D genes are given only for firm matches. Clone size, where shown, is once, few, many, or a class for clones that have expanded.

TRBJ2-7 . . TRBV5-1 CASSPVSRGSSYEQYF TGCGCCAGCAGCCCCGTTTCGAGGGGTAGCTCCTACGAGCAGTACTTC
TRBJ2-7 . . TRBV10-3 CATTGSYEQYF TGTGCCACCACGGGATCCTACGAGCAGTACTTC
TRBJ1-6 many TRBD1 TRBV15 CATSRTGLSSPLHF TGTGCCACCAGCAGGACAGGGCTCTCTTCACCCCTCCACTTT
TRBJ1-5 . . TRBV7-8 CASSFERVQPQHF TGTGCCAGCAGCTTTGAAAGGGTGCAGCCCCAGCATTTT
TRBJ2-7 . TRBD1 TRBV19 CASSTGQGYEQYF TGTGCCAGTAGTACGGGACAGGGTTACGAGCAGTACTTC
TRBJ1-2 once . TRBV7-2 CATSREVNYGYTF TGTGCCACCAGCAGAGAGGTTAACTATGGCTACACCTTC
TRBJ2-1 . TRBD2 TRBV7-4 CASTGTSGYNEQFF TGTGCCAGCACCGGGACTAGCGGGTACAATGAGCAGTTCTTC
TRBJ1-5 once TRBD1 TRBV5-6 CASSLGTGDQPQHF TGTGCCAGCAGCTTAGGGACAGGGGACCAGCCCCAGCATTTT
TRBJ2-5 . . TRBV7-9 CASSGQRVSRETQYF TGTGCCAGCAGCGGACAAAGGGTTAGCCGGGAGACCCAGTACTTC
TRBJ2-1 many TRBD1 TRBV7-9 CASSSTRTGVMSNEQFF TGTGCCAGCAGCTCCACCCGAACAGGGGTTATGAGCAATGAGCAGTTCTTC
TRBJ2-3 . . TRBV20-1 CSARGAATDTQYF TGCAGTGCTAGAGGAGCGGCCACAGATACGCAGTATTTT
TRBJ1-1 . TRBD1 TRBV4-2 CASSQSHRGENTEAFF TGTGCCAGCAGCCAGTCTCACAGGGGCGAGAACACTGAAGCTTTCTTT
TRBJ2-7 many TRBD1 TRBV2 CASSAGTGYEQYF TGTGCCAGCAGTGCCGGGACAGGTTACGAGCAGTACTTC
TRBJ2-1 many . TRBV4-3 CASSQEAYNEQFF TGCGCCAGCAGCCAAGAGGCCTACAATGAGCAGTTCTTC
TRBJ1-4 many TRBD1 TRBV5-8 CASSYRGQGDEKLFF TGTGCCAGCAGCTATAGGGGACAGGGGGATGAAAAACTGTTTTTT
TRBJ1-5 few . TRBV9 CASSVGGDNQPQHF TGTGCCAGCAGCGTAGGGGGGGACAATCAGCCCCAGCATTTT
TRBJ2-2 . . TRBV7-9 CASSLVGSGFNTGELFF TGTGCCAGCAGCTTAGTTGGTAGCGGTTTTAACACCGGGGAGCTGTTTTTT
TRBJ2-7 . TRBD2 TRBV20-1 CSASGGSYEQYF TGCAGTGCGAGCGGGGGGAGCTACGAGCAGTACTTC